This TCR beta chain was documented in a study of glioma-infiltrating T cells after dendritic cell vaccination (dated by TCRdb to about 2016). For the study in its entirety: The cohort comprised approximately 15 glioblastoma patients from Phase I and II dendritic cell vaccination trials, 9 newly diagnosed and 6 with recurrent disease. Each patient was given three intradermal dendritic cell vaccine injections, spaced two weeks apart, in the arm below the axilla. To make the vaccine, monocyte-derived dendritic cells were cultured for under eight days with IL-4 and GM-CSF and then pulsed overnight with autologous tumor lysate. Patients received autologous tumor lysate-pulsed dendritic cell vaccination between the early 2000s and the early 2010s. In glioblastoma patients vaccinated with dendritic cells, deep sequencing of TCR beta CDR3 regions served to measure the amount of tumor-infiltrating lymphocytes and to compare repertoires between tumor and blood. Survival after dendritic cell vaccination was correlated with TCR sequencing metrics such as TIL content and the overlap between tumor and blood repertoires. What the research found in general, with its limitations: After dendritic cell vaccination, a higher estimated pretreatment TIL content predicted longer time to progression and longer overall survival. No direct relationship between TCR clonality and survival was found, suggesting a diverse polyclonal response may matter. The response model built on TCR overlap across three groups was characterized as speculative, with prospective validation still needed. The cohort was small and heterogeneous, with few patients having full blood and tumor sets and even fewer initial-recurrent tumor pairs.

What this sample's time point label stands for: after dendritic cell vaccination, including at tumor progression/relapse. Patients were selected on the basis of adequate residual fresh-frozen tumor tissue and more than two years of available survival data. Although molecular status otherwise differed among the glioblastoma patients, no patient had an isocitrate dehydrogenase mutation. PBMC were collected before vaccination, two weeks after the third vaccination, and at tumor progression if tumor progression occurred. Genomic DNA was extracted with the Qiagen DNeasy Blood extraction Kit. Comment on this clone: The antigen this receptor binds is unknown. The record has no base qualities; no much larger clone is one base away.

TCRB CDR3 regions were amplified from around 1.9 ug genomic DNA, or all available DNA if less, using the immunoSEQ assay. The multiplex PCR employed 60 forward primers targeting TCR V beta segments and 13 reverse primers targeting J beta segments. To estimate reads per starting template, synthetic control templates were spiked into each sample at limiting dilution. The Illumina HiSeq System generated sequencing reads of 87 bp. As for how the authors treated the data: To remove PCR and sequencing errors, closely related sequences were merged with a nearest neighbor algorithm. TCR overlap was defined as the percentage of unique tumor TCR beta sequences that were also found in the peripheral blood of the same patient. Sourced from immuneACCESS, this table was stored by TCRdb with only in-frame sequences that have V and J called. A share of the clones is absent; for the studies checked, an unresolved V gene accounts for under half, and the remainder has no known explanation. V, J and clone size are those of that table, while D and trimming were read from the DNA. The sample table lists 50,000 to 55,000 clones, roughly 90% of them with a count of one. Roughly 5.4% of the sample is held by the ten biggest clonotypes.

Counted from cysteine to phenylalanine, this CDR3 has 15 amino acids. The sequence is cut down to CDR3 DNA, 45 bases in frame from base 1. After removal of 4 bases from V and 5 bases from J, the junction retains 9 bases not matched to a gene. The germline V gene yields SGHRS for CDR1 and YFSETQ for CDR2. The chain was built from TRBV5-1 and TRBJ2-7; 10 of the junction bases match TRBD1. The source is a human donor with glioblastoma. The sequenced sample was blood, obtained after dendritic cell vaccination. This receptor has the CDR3 CASSLGTGVFDEQYF. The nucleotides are TGCGCCAGCAGCCTCGGGACAGGGGTTTTTGACGAGCAGTACTTC.